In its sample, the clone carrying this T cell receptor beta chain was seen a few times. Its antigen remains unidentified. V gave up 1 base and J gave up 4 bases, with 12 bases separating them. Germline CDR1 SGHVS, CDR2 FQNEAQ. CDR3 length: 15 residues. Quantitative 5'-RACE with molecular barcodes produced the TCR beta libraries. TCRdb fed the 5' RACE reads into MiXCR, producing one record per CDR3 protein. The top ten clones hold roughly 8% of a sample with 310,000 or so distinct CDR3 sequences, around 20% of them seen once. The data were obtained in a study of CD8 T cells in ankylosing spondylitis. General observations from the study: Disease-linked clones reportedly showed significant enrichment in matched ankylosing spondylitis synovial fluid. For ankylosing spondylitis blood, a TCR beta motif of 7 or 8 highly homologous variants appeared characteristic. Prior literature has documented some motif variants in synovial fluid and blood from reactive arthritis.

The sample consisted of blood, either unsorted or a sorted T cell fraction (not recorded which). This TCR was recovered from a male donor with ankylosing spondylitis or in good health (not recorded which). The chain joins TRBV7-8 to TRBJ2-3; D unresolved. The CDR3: CASSLVMQRADTQYF. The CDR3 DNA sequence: TGTGCCAGCAGCTTAGTTATGCAAAGGGCAGATACGCAGTATTTT.